The 4 T cell receptor beta chains below were found in one sample sequenced in a study of cytomegalovirus exposure and HLA in healthy donors. Primers included in the PCR were 60 Vbeta and 13 Jbeta primers. Profiled with immunoSEQ multiplex PCR; TCRdb holds only in-frame clones, not every one. The data contain 150,000 to 160,000 clones, roughly 81% of them singletons. The sequenced sample was PBMCs. Receptors were obtained from a woman aged 18-35 years in good health and CMV-seronegative.

This chain joins TRBV10-3 and TRBJ1-5; TRBD1 matches at 7 bases. Germline lookup yields CDR1 ENHRY and CDR2 SYGVKD. V dropped 2 bases and J dropped 3; count of bases not matched to a gene: 4. The CDR3 covers 15 residues. This chain's CDR3 is CAISEGGQFNQPQHF. The CDR3 DNA reads TGTGCCATCAGTGAGGGGGGACAGTTCAATCAGCCCCAGCATTTT.

This clone was recorded only once. The rearrangement joins TRBV6-1 to TRBJ2-2, with TRBD1 identical over 11 bases. J gave up 8 bases and V 2 bases, and 4 bases lay outside the gene matches. The V gene's germline CDR1 is MNHNS and CDR2 SASEGT. The CDR3 covers 15 residues. CDR3 DNA sequence: TGTGCCAGCAGTGAATGGACAGGGGGCTCGGGGGAGCTGTTTTTT. Translating it yields CASSEWTGGSGELFF.

This rearrangement joins TRBV21-1 to TRBJ2-6; no check of the table's D call, TRBD2, against the DNA was made. TRBV21-1 is noted as a pseudogene. The CDR3 is 19 amino acids. CDR3 nucleotides: TGTGCCGCTCCTACCGCGGCAGCGCAGAAGCTGGTTGGGGCCAACGTCCTGACTTTC. It encodes CAAPTAAAQKLVGANVLTF.

The V gene is TRBV28, the J gene TRBJ1-2; D remains unclear. The CDR3 extends over 11 amino acids. CDR1 and CDR2 from the germline V gene are MDHEN and SYDVKM. The ends were cut back, 8 bases at V and 3 bases at J, with 7 bases in the middle. In DNA form, the CDR3 reads TGTGCCAGCTCCTCCTACTATGGCTACACCTTC. It encodes CASSSYYGYTF.